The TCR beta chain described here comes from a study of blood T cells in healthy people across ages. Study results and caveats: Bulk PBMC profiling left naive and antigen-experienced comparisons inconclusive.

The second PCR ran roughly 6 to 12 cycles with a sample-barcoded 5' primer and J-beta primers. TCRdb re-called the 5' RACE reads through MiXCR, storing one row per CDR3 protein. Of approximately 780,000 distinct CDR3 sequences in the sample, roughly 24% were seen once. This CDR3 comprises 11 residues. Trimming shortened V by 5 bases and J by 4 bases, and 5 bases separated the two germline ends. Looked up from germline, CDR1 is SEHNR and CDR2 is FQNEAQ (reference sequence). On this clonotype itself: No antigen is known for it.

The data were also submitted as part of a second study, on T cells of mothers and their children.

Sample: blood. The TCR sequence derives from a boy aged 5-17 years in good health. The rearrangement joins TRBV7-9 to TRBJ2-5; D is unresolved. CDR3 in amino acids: CASSRTETQYF. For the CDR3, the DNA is TGTGCCAGCAGCAGGACAGAGACCCAGTACTTC.